This record concerns one TCR beta chain sequence. As yet, its antigen is unknown. This sample is part of a study of PD-1 blockade in classical Hodgkin lymphoma. Study-wide results and limits: Later analyses included only patients treated at least 1 year post-ASCT. Patients newly diagnosed and complete responders had comparable baseline diversity.

No patient escaped relapse after autologous stem cell transplantation, and brentuximab vedotin exposure varied. The CDR3 consists of 15 residues. V lost 5 bases and J 6 bases, leaving 17 bases between the germline ends. Germline CDR1 and CDR2: MDHEN and SYDVKM. Clones were read by immunoSEQ multiplex PCR, and TCRdb kept only the in-frame ones, dropping some. Of tens of thousands of clones listed, 89% are singletons. The TCR was taken from a human donor with classical Hodgkin lymphoma. Sequenced material: peripheral blood mononuclear cells (PBMCs), taken before the second cycle of nivolumab. The genes are TRBV28 and TRBJ2-1; D gene ambiguous. The CDR3 is CASSLLPAMGNEQFF. DNA for the CDR3: TGTGCCAGCAGTCTCCTTCCGGCAATGGGCAATGAGCAGTTCTTC.